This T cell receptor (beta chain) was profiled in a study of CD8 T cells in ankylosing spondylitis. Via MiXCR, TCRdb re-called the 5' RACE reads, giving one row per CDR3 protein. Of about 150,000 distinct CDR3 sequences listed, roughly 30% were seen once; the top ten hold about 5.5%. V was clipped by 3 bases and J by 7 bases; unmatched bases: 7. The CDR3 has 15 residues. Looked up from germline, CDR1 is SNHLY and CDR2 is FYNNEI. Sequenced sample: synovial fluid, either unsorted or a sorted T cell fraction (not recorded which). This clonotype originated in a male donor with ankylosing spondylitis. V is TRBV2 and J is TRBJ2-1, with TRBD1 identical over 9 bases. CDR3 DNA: TGTGCCAGCAGTGACGTCGGACAGGGGAAGAATGAGCAGTTCTTC. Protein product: CASSDVGQGKNEQFF.